This TCR beta chain was obtained from a study of blood T cell repertoires in COVID-19. About the research overall: The study drew acute and convalescent COVID-19 samples from the United States, Italy and Spain. The cDNA or gDNA used as material had been derived from T cells, B-cell-depleted T cells, or PBMCs.

Original analysis: Nucleated cell counts were estimated from reference gene primer amplification. Repertoires were generated with immunoSEQ multiplex PCR, while TCRdb's copy carries only in-frame clones and drops some. V, J and clone size are those of that table, while D and trimming were read from the DNA. The sample lists 150,000 to 200,000 clones, around 80% occurring once. CDR1 and CDR2 (germline): KGHSH, LQKENI. Trimming cost V 2 bases and J 9 bases, with 11 bases left between them. The CDR3 has 12 amino acids. The sequencing sample was made of peripheral blood. V usage is TRBV18 and J usage is TRBJ2-7; no firm D call. This TCR derives from a woman in her 70s with acute or convalescent COVID-19. This CDR3 is CASSPSEVGQYF. DNA of the CDR3: TGTGCCAGCTCACCAAGTGAGGTCGGGCAGTACTTC.